Below are 25 T cell receptor beta chains sequenced from a single sample in a study of CD8+ T cells in alopecia areata. Investigators isolated RNA and reverse transcribed it into cDNA to act as the sequencing template. This table comes from immunoSEQ multiplex PCR, and its TCRdb copy is limited to in-frame clones, with some not included. Altogether approximately 210,000 clones are present, approximately 70% being singletons, with the ten largest covering 1% to 1.5%. Treatment noted: oral pan-JAK inhibitor, 5-10 mg twice daily. This sample comprised CD4+ T cells sorted from blood, obtained at approximately week 44, from a patient treated with tofacitinib. All receptors derive from a human donor with alopecia areata.

This chain connects TRBV5-1 to TRBJ2-1; 8 bases agree with TRBD1. Trimming took 0 bases from V and 8 from J; bases not matched to a gene: 1. Germline CDR1 and CDR2: SGHRS and YFSETQ. This CDR3 contains 13 residues. Written as DNA, the CDR3 is TGCGCCAGCAGCTTGGCAGGGGGCCATGAGCAGTTCTTC. It is translated as CASSLAGGHEQFF.

The CDR3 protein is CASSQDHSGTSGYEQYF. The DNA for the CDR3 is TGCGCCAGCAGCCAGGATCACTCCGGGACTAGCGGATACGAGCAGTACTTC. The rearrangement uses TRBV4-3 and TRBJ2-7, with 11 bases fitting TRBD2. The CDR3 consists of 17 residues. Looked up from germline, CDR1 is LGHNA and CDR2 is YSLEER. V was clipped by 3 bases and J by 4 bases; unmatched bases: 11.

The chain combines TRBV7-8 with TRBJ2-1; possibly TRBD1 or TRBD2 for D (7 bases each). The germline V gene has CDR1 SGHVS and CDR2 FQNEAQ. The CDR3 runs 14 residues. Trimming cost V 4 bases and J 9 bases, with 16 bases left between them. The CDR3 DNA is TGTGCCAGCAGCTCCGTCCCCAGGGGGGGTGAGCAGTTCTTC. Its translation: CASSSVPRGGEQFF.

This chain uses TRBV9 with TRBJ2-3; D gene uncertain. CDR1 SGDLS and CDR2 YYNGEE come from the germline V gene. Between the trimmed V and J ends, which lost 4 bases and 0 bases, there was a span of 9 bases. The CDR3 length is 14 residues. CDR3 coding DNA: TGTGCCAGCAGCTTAACAGAGAGCACAGATACGCAGTATTTT. Its translation: CASSLTESTDTQYF. The whole variable domain, filled in from reference TRBV9 and TRBJ2-3, reads DSGVTQTPKHLITATGQRVTLRCSPRSGDLSVYWYQQSLDQGLQFLIQYYNGEERAKGNILERFSAQQFPDLHSELNLSSLELGDSALYFCASSLTESTDTQYFGPGTRLTVL.

This clone occurred a few times. The chain links TRBV29-1 to TRBJ1-1; D unresolved. From germline, CDR1 is SQVTM and CDR2 ANQGSEA. This CDR3 region has 15 residues. V lost 0 bases and J lost 0, with 11 bases in between. The CDR3 loop reads CSVEDRQAMNTEAFF. As DNA, the CDR3 is TGCAGCGTTGAAGATCGGCAGGCCATGAACACTGAAGCTTTCTTT. Full variable domain (rest looked up from reference TRBV29-1 and TRBJ1-1): SAVISQKPSRDICQRGTSLTIQCQVDSQVTMMFWYRQQPGQSLTLIATANQGSEATYESGFVIDKFPISRPNLTFSTLTVSNMSPEDSSIYLCSVEDRQAMNTEAFFGQGTRLTVV.

The chain has TRBV25-1 and TRBJ1-1; 11 bases are shared with TRBD1. J lost 7 bases, V lost 5 bases, and 6 bases had no gene match. The CDR3 is 14 residues long. Germline V gene lookup returns CDR1 MGHDK and CDR2 SYGVNS. CDR3 residues: CASSRGTGGFEAFF. The DNA of the CDR3 is TGTGCCAGCAGTCGAGGGACAGGGGGATTTGAAGCTTTCTTT.

The chain employs TRBV19 and TRBJ2-1; TRBD1 agrees at 9 bases. Looked up from germline, CDR1 is LNHDA and CDR2 is SQIVND (reference sequence). V trimming: 4 bases; J trimming: 8 bases; junction bases outside the gene matches: 12. The CDR3 is made up of 16 amino acids. The CDR3 here is CASSTPGQGRNDEQFF. CDR3 sequence (DNA): TGTGCCAGTAGTACCCCCGGACAGGGGAGGAACGATGAGCAGTTCTTC.

This clone has only a few counts. This chain links TRBV6-6 with TRBJ2-5; 9 positions agree with TRBD1. The CDR3 runs 12 residues. V dropped 11 bases and J dropped 4; count of bases not matched to a gene: 5. The germline gives CDR1 MNHNY, CDR2 SVGAGI (reference sequence). The CDR3 reads CAGSTGGETQYF. CDR3 sequence (DNA): TGTGCCGGGTCGACAGGGGGAGAGACCCAGTACTTC.

The gene calls are TRBV29-1 and TRBJ1-1, with D uncertain. V was cut by 4 bases and J by 5 bases, with 11 bases left in between. The CDR3 length is 12 residues. Germline V lookup: CDR1 SQVTM, CDR2 ANQGSEA. CDR3 in DNA: TGCAGCGTTGGACGGGGAGGAACTGAAGCTTTCTTT. This sequence encodes CSVGRGGTEAFF.

This chain links TRBV4-3 with TRBJ2-3, with D uncertain. Trimming removed 3 bases from V and 4 bases from J, with 14 bases in between. Looked up from germline, CDR1 is LGHNA and CDR2 is YSLEER. The CDR3 consists of 15 residues. The CDR3, as DNA: TGCGCCAGCAGCCACCCTCTTCCGAGGCCAGATACGCAGTATTTT. It yields the protein CASSHPLPRPDTQYF.

The chain couples TRBV10-1 to TRBJ2-3; D is perhaps TRBD2 (5 bases). This CDR3 has 14 residues. Germline V gene data show CDR1 as WNHNN and CDR2 as SYGVQD (reference sequence). The V and J ends lost 4 bases and 1 base respectively, with 9 bases between them. CDR3 sequence (DNA): TGCGCCAGCAGTGGCCCGGAGGGCACAGATACGCAGTATTTT. It yields the protein CASSGPEGTDTQYF.

The chain carries TRBV28 and TRBJ2-7; possibly TRBD1 for D (7 bases). The CDR3 totals 13 residues. The V and J ends lost 8 bases and 2 bases respectively, with 13 bases between them. Per germline, CDR1 MDHEN and CDR2 SYDVKM. CDR3 sequence reads: CASQGGSTYEQYF. The CDR3 DNA follows: TGTGCCAGCCAGGGGGGATCGACCTACGAGCAGTACTTC.

This clone has just a few counts. The chain is built from TRBV30 and TRBJ1-1; no firm D call. Germline V gene sequence: CDR1 GTSNPN, CDR2 SVGIG (reference sequence). Trimming took off 3 bases at V and 1 base at J, with 15 bases between the two ends. The length of the CDR3 is 15 residues. This CDR3 reads CAWSPMEQRNTEAFF. As DNA, the CDR3 is TGTGCCTGGAGCCCCATGGAACAGAGGAACACTGAAGCTTTCTTT.

The chain is built from TRBV19 and TRBJ2-3, with TRBD2 matching over 7 bases. The CDR3 is 15 amino acids. The V and J ends lost 3 bases and 0 bases, in that order; junction bases with no gene match: 3. The germline V gene encodes CDR1 LNHDA and CDR2 SQIVND (reference sequence). CDR3 in DNA: TGTGCCAGTAGTATCAGCGGGGATAGCACAGATACGCAGTATTTT. This translates into CASSISGDSTDTQYF.

This chain links TRBV5-4 with TRBJ2-5, with 10 bases aligning to TRBD1. Germline V gene lookup returns CDR1 SGHNT and CDR2 YYREEE (reference sequence). This CDR3 comprises 17 residues. Losses at the gene ends were 0 bases for V and 7 bases for J; bases not matched to a gene: 12. As DNA, the CDR3 is TGTGCCAGCAGCTTGGTCGGCGGGACAGGGGATTTTGGGACCCAGTACTTC. It translates to CASSLVGGTGDFGTQYF.

V and J are TRBV7-8 and TRBJ1-5; D call uncertain. Germline assignment: CDR1 SGHVS and CDR2 FQNEAQ. This CDR3 is 12 amino acids long. Between the trimmed V and J ends, which lost 5 bases and 9 bases, there was a span of 11 bases. As DNA, the CDR3 is TGTGCCAGCAGCCTATTGCCTGGGCCCCAGCATTTT. Protein sequence: CASSLLPGPQHF.

The chain is built from TRBV5-1 and TRBJ2-5; the match to TRBD2 covers 13 bases. Germline V gives CDR1 SGHRS, CDR2 YFSETQ. The CDR3 has 16 residues. V dropped 4 bases and J dropped 7; count of bases not matched to a gene: 10. The CDR3 DNA sequence: TGCGCCAGCAGCGAGGTACCGGGACTAGCGGGGTGGACCCAGTACTTC. Translation gives CASSEVPGLAGWTQYF. The variable domain in full, completed from reference TRBV5-1 and TRBJ2-5, reads KAGVTQTPRYLIKTRGQQVTLSCSPISGHRSVSWYQQTPGQGLQFLFEYFSETQRNKGNFPGRFSGRQFSNSRSEMNVSTLELGDSALYLCASSEVPGLAGWTQYFGPGTRLLVL.

The chain uses TRBV20-1 and TRBJ1-1; TRBD1 is a possible D gene (6 bases). Germline CDR1 reads DFQATT; CDR2 reads SNEGSKA (reference sequence). CDR3 length: 10 amino acids. The CDR3 sequence: CRTGTKEAFF. In DNA, the CDR3 is TGCAGGACTGGGACAAAAGAAGCTTTCTTT.

The V and J genes are TRBV29-1 and TRBJ1-1, with TRBD1 as a possible D gene (6 bases). The V and J ends lost 6 bases and 7 bases respectively, with 15 bases between them. In germline, CDR1 is SQVTM, CDR2 ANQGSEA. CDR3 size: 12 residues. CDR3 sequence reads: CSVLGGAVEAFF. For the CDR3, the DNA is TGCAGCGTCCTGGGGGGCGCGGTTGAAGCTTTCTTT.

This sequence joins TRBV29-1 and TRBJ2-2, with a tentative D call TRBD2 (6 bases). Trimming left V 4 bases short and J 6 bases short, with 9 bases between. CDR1 is SQVTM and CDR2 is ANQGSEA in the germline V gene. This CDR3 contains 12 residues. The CDR3 sequence: CSVGGEPGELFF. The CDR3 coding sequence is TGCAGCGTTGGCGGGGAGCCCGGGGAGCTGTTTTTT.

The chain joins TRBV4-3 to TRBJ2-3, with TRBD2 matching over 11 bases. The germline gives CDR1 LGHNA, CDR2 YSLEER. The CDR3 loop spans 16 amino acids. V shed 1 base and J 3 bases; nucleotides not matched to a gene: 3. The CDR3 spells CASSQVSGGATDTQYF. CDR3 bases: TGCGCCAGCAGCCAAGTTAGCGGGGGGGCGACAGATACGCAGTATTTT.

The V and J genes are TRBV7-3 and TRBJ2-7; 7 nucleotides agree with TRBD1. Trimming cost V 5 bases and J 6 bases; bases outside gene matches: 10. The CDR3 consists of 14 residues. Per the germline V gene, CDR1 is SGHTA and CDR2 is FQGTGA. The CDR3 here is CASSTSRDSSEQYF. CDR3 coding DNA: TGTGCCAGCAGCACGTCCCGGGACAGTTCCGAGCAGTACTTC. The full variable domain, with the rest looked up from reference TRBV7-3 and TRBJ2-7, is GAGVSQTPSNKVTEKGKYVELRCDPISGHTALYWYRQSLGQGPEFLIYFQGTGAADDSGLPNDRFFAVRPEGSVSTLKIQRTERGDSAVYLCASSTSRDSSEQYFGPGTRLTVT.

Points on this clone: At one end, the junction sequence differs from germline, possibly due to a read error. This chain uses TRBV6-1 with TRBJ2-5; possibly TRBD2 for D (6 bases). The V gene's germline CDR1 is MNHNS and CDR2 SASEGT. This CDR3 region has 15 residues. As DNA, the CDR3 is TGTGCCAGCAGAGAAGGGACTTTTTCGGGGGAGACCCAGTACTTC. This gives the protein CASREGTFSGETQYF.

This clone has a handful of counts. The chain joins TRBV14 to TRBJ2-1; D may be TRBD1 (6 bases). Germline CDR1 and CDR2: SGHDN and FVKESK. Trimming pared 3 bases from V and 7 bases from J, leaving 16 bases between. This CDR3 is built from 15 residues. CDR3 sequence reads: CASSQGHTDTNEQFF. In DNA form, the CDR3 reads TGTGCCAGCAGCCAGGGACACACTGATACAAATGAGCAGTTCTTC.

The chain uses TRBV27 and TRBJ2-5; 10 bases fit TRBD2. Germline CDR1 MNHEY, CDR2 SMNVEV (reference sequence). The V gene end was trimmed by 3 bases and the J gene end by 6 bases; junction bases not matched to a gene: 7. The CDR3 spans 15 residues. As DNA, the CDR3 is TGTGCCAGCAGTTTGAAGCGGGGGGGCGCAAAGACCCAGTACTTC. This encodes CASSLKRGGAKTQYF.